This TCR beta chain was found in a study of cytomegalovirus exposure and HLA in healthy donors. Study-wide points: Reports described diagnosis of cytomegalovirus status by the classifier as highly specific and sensitive. Most TCR sequences proved rare, with some public TCRs found in many donors. The TCR clusters that emerged in the first cohort tended, a later analysis found, to co-occur in the 110 or so validation repertoires.

Here immunoSEQ multiplex PCR was the method, and the copy in TCRdb shows in-frame clones only, minus some. This sample carries under 200,000 clones, 86% of them seen once, and the ten largest clones take approximately 2.2%. For this clone: Its antigen is not known.

V was clipped by 6 bases and J by 3 bases, with 5 bases between them. Germline CDR1 MNHNS, CDR2 SASEGT. CDR3 length equals 11 residues. These donors were members of the approximately 110-subject validation cohort, a group separate from the approximately 620-subject first cohort. The receptor was derived from a woman under 30 in good health and CMV-seronegative. The rearrangement uses TRBV6-1 and TRBJ1-1; D unclear. Sequencing used PBMCs. This chain's CDR3 is CASSGDTEAFF. As DNA, the CDR3 is TGTGCCAGCAGCGGGGACACTGAAGCTTTCTTT.